What follows describes a single T cell receptor beta chain. TCRdb re-called the RACE reads through MiXCR, storing one row per CDR3 protein. The data hold 40,000 or so distinct CDR3 sequences, with around 12% observed a single time. The time point denotes: pre-sensitization, week 0. This sample's treatment: therapeutic diphenylcyclopropenone sensitization with weekly scalp DPC. The authors extracted total RNA from unfractionated whole blood. The CDR3 is 15 amino acids. V lost 4 bases and J 1 base, leaving 8 bases between the germline ends. CDR1 is LNHDA, CDR2 SQIVND, per germline (reference sequence). The sample comes from a study of human T cells and chemical hapten exposure.

The sample was whole blood, taken in connection with sensitization to the hapten diphenylcyclopropenone (DPC). This chain connects TRBV19 to TRBJ2-6; tentatively, D is TRBD2 (5 bases). This clonotype originated in a woman aged 40 to 50 with alopecia areata. Some clones in this sample may be carry-over from other donors' samples. The CDR3 reads CASSRTGSGANVLTF. CDR3 nucleotides: TGTGCCAGTAGTAGGACGGGGTCTGGGGCCAACGTCCTGACTTTC.